One and the same sample provided the 27 T cell receptor beta chains below, sequenced in a study of cytomegalovirus exposure and HLA in healthy donors. The PCR had 60 Vbeta and 13 Jbeta primers. The repertoire was sequenced with immunoSEQ multiplex PCR; TCRdb's copy has only in-frame clones and lacks some. The sample gives roughly 150,000 clones, around 75% of which show up once; about 11% is in the top ten. Sequenced input: PBMCs. The origin of the receptors is a man aged 18 to 29 in good health and CMV-seropositive.

This clone has only one observation. The chain recombines TRBV4-2 with TRBJ2-3; no reliable D call. CDR1 and CDR2 (germline): LGHNA, YNFKEQ. There are 14 residues in the CDR3. Between the trimmed V and J ends, which lost 1 base and 5 bases, there was a span of 10 bases. This CDR3 reads CASSQVGFQDTQYF. The DNA of the CDR3 is TGTGCCAGCAGCCAAGTCGGGTTTCAAGATACGCAGTATTTT.

Only a few counts were recorded for this clone. The chain joins TRBV6-6 to TRBJ1-2; possibly TRBD1 for D (5 bases). The germline gives CDR1 MNHNY, CDR2 SVGAGI (reference sequence). The length of the CDR3 is 14 residues. The ends were cut back, 10 bases at V and 2 bases at J, with 17 bases in the middle. The CDR3 coding sequence is TGTGCCACCCTCTACGAAGGGGTCAACTATGGCTACACCTTC. Translating gives CATLYEGVNYGYTF.

J is TRBJ2-2 and V is TRBV10-2; TRBD1 is a possible D gene (6 bases). The CDR3 runs 14 residues. V lost 4 bases to trimming and J lost 4 bases, with 10 bases between them. The germline V gene has CDR1 WSHSY and CDR2 SAAADI. The CDR3 sequence: CASSVQGSTGELFF. The CDR3 nucleotides read TGCGCCAGCAGTGTACAGGGCAGCACCGGGGAGCTGTTTTTT.

This chain connects TRBV28 to TRBJ2-7; 10 bases map to TRBD2. Germline V gene data show CDR1 as MDHEN and CDR2 as SYDVKM. Trimming at V came to 5 bases and at J to 3 bases, leaving 10 bases not matched to a gene. CDR3 length equals 16 residues. CDR3 DNA: TGTGCCAGCAGTGAAGGTACGGCTAGCGGGAGCTACGAGCAGTACTTC. This codes for CASSEGTASGSYEQYF.

This clone was seen once. The rearrangement joins TRBV5-1 to TRBJ1-1; possibly TRBD1 for D (6 bases). There are 15 residues in the CDR3. V shed 2 bases and J shed 3 bases, with 14 bases lying between them. CDR1 is SGHRS and CDR2 is YFSETQ in the germline V gene. CDR3 bases: TGCGCCAGCAGCTTCCGGACAGAACTACACACTGAAGCTTTCTTT. This encodes CASSFRTELHTEAFF.

The chain has TRBV5-1 and TRBJ2-1; TRBD2 agrees at 7 bases. The CDR3 length is 15 residues. Trimming took 2 bases from V and 3 from J; bases not matched to a gene: 5. From germline, CDR1 is SGHRS and CDR2 YFSETQ. The CDR3 spells CASSFNAGVYNEQFF. CDR3 DNA sequence: TGCGCCAGCAGCTTTAATGCGGGAGTCTACAATGAGCAGTTCTTC.

The J gene is TRBJ2-1, the V gene TRBV9, with TRBD2 identical over 7 bases. The CDR3 covers 16 residues. Looked up from germline, CDR1 is SGDLS and CDR2 is YYNGEE. The V gene end was trimmed by 0 bases and the J gene end by 8 bases; junction bases not matched to a gene: 11. Here the CDR3 DNA reads TGTGCCAGCAGCGTAGGCCGGGGCGGGAGTTTATATGAGCAGTTCTTC. Its translation is CASSVGRGGSLYEQFF.

This chain links TRBV27 with TRBJ2-2; D gene unclear. Germline V gene sequence: CDR1 MNHEY, CDR2 SMNVEV (reference sequence). This CDR3 has 14 amino acids. V was clipped by 5 bases and J by 7 bases, with 14 bases between them. The CDR3 region has the DNA TGTGCCAGCAGTCCCCTGTTGCAGCGCGGGGAGCTGTTTTTT. Its protein is CASSPLLQRGELFF.

This clone was recorded a few times. The chain uses TRBV2 and TRBJ1-1; TRBD1 matches 9 bases. Germline V gene sequence: CDR1 SNHLY, CDR2 FYNNEI. Trimming cost V 6 bases and J 4 bases; bases outside gene matches: 6. The CDR3 runs 14 residues. The DNA of the CDR3 is TGTGCCAGCAGGGAAACAGGGGGCAGCACTGAAGCTTTCTTT. Residues: CASRETGGSTEAFF.

This sequence joins TRBV7-9 and TRBJ2-7; D call uncertain. The CDR3 is made up of 14 amino acids. V lost 2 bases and J lost 0, with 8 bases in between. Germline values: CDR1 SEHNR, CDR2 FQNEAQ (reference sequence). CDR3 DNA sequence: TGTGCCAGCAGCTTATCTGCCAGCTCCTACGAGCAGTACTTC. Residues: CASSLSASSYEQYF.

This chain joins TRBV29-1 and TRBJ2-3; D unclear. V lost 5 bases to trimming and J lost 0 bases, with 12 bases between them. Looked up from germline, CDR1 is SQVTM and CDR2 is ANQGSEA. The length of the CDR3 is 14 residues. In DNA form, the CDR3 reads TGCAGCGTTCTTCGTCGTGTAAGCACAGATACGCAGTATTTT. Its protein is CSVLRRVSTDTQYF.

This clone showed up just a few times. J is TRBJ2-7 and V is TRBV19; 7 nucleotides align to TRBD1. CDR1 is LNHDA and CDR2 is SQIVND in the germline V gene (reference sequence). V trimming: 6 bases; J trimming: 4 bases; junction bases outside the gene matches: 9. The CDR3 has 14 residues. For the CDR3, the DNA is TGTGCCAGTAGACCCAACGACAGGGTGTACGAGCAGTACTTC. Its protein product is CASRPNDRVYEQYF.

The chain couples TRBV5-1 to TRBJ2-7; 7 bases line up with TRBD2. The germline CDR1 and CDR2 sequences are SGHRS and YFSETQ. V lost 0 bases, J lost 3 bases, and 6 bases stayed unmatched. The CDR3 totals 15 residues. CDR3 amino acids: CASSLVAGVGYEQYF. For the CDR3, the DNA is TGCGCCAGCAGCTTGGTGGCGGGGGTGGGCTACGAGCAGTACTTC.

The chain links TRBV4-1 to TRBJ1-2; no clear D. Germline V gives CDR1 MGHRA, CDR2 YSYEKL. The CDR3 is 16 residues long. The V and J ends lost 0 bases and 4 bases respectively, with 15 bases between them. CDR3 nucleotide sequence: TGCGCCAGCAGCCAAGATCGGGGAGGGTTGAGCTATGGCTACACCTTC. Protein product: CASSQDRGGLSYGYTF.

The chain joins TRBV14 to TRBJ2-3; D is unclear. Trimming removed 0 bases from V and 4 bases from J, with 8 bases in between. The CDR3 consists of 14 residues. Germline V gene data show CDR1 as SGHDN and CDR2 as FVKESK. The CDR3 DNA follows: TGTGCCAGCAGCCAAGAGTTAGAAGCAGATACGCAGTATTTT. Protein: CASSQELEADTQYF.

This chain connects TRBV7-9 to TRBJ2-1; a possible D gene is TRBD1 (6 bases). CDR3 length equals 14 residues. Germline V gives CDR1 SEHNR, CDR2 FQNEAQ (reference sequence). Trimming took off 5 bases at V and 6 bases at J, with 14 bases between the two ends. For the CDR3, the DNA is TGTGCCAGCAGCAAAGACAGGCCTGCCAATGAGCAGTTCTTC. Translating gives CASSKDRPANEQFF.

This clone was found a few times. The rearrangement joins TRBV30 to TRBJ1-1; possibly TRBD1 for D (5 bases). Germline values: CDR1 GTSNPN, CDR2 SVGIG (reference sequence). The CDR3 has 12 amino acids. V lost 5 bases to trimming and J lost 1 base, with 8 bases between them. The CDR3 region is CAWGHPNTEAFF. As DNA, the CDR3 is TGTGCCTGGGGACACCCGAACACTGAAGCTTTCTTT.

CDR3: CASRTASNYGYTF. In DNA form, the CDR3 reads TGTGCCAGCAGGACAGCTTCTAACTATGGCTACACCTTC. The gene calls are TRBV27 and TRBJ1-2; maybe TRBD1 (5 bases). This CDR3 spans 13 amino acids. V was trimmed by 6 bases and J by 0 bases, leaving 8 bases between them. Germline V gene lookup returns CDR1 MNHEY and CDR2 SMNVEV (reference sequence).

The gene calls are TRBV5-1 and TRBJ1-5; 7 nucleotides match TRBD1. Trimming cost V 4 bases and J 5 bases; bases outside gene matches: 6. The CDR3 consists of 14 residues. Germline lookup yields CDR1 SGHRS and CDR2 YFSETQ. The CDR3 bases are TGCGCCAGCAGCCCCGACAGGGTTGATCAGCCCCAGCATTTT. As protein: CASSPDRVDQPQHF. The full variable domain, with the rest looked up from reference TRBV5-1 and TRBJ1-5, is KAGVTQTPRYLIKTRGQQVTLSCSPISGHRSVSWYQQTPGQGLQFLFEYFSETQRNKGNFPGRFSGRQFSNSRSEMNVSTLELGDSALYLCASSPDRVDQPQHFGDGTRLSIL.

This sequence joins TRBV27 and TRBJ2-3; D perhaps matches TRBD1 (6 bases). V lost 6 bases and J 3 bases, leaving 22 bases between the germline ends. The germline V gene encodes CDR1 MNHEY and CDR2 SMNVEV (reference sequence). The CDR3 spans 17 residues. CDR3 sequence (DNA): TGTGCCAGCAGACTAACGACAGGCGCCAGGCGAACAGATACGCAGTATTTT. It codes for CASRLTTGARRTDTQYF.

The chain combines TRBV28 with TRBJ2-7, with TRBD2 identical over 13 bases. Per the germline V gene, CDR1 is MDHEN and CDR2 is SYDVKM. With V trimmed by 5 bases and J by 2 bases, 3 bases remained unmatched. The CDR3 runs 15 residues. This chain's CDR3 is CASSRTSGGTYEQYF. Written as DNA, the CDR3 is TGTGCCAGCAGTAGGACTAGCGGGGGCACCTACGAGCAGTACTTC.

The rearrangement uses TRBV2 and TRBJ1-2; 12 positions agree with TRBD1. V shed 3 bases, J shed 4 bases, and the junction held 3 bases outside the gene matches. CDR1 is SNHLY and CDR2 is FYNNEI in the germline V gene. The CDR3 runs to 15 residues. For the CDR3, the DNA is TGTGCCAGCAGTGAGGGACAGGGGGCGACCTATGGCTACACCTTC. It yields the protein CASSEGQGATYGYTF.

This chain joins TRBV4-1 and TRBJ2-3, with TRBD1 as a possible D gene (7 bases). Germline V lookup: CDR1 MGHRA, CDR2 YSYEKL. The CDR3 extends over 15 amino acids. Deletions cut 4 bases from V and 4 bases from J, with 15 bases between. CDR3 protein: CASSPPGGRSDTQYF. CDR3 in DNA: TGCGCCAGCAGCCCCCCAGGGGGGCGATCAGATACGCAGTATTTT.

This chain links TRBV4-2 with TRBJ2-6; D is unresolved. The CDR3 has 19 residues. Trimming shortened V by 0 bases and J by 0 bases, and 15 bases separated the two germline ends. CDR1 is LGHNA, CDR2 YNFKEQ, per germline. The CDR3 protein is CASSQDVLQTSSGANVLTF. For the CDR3, the DNA is TGTGCCAGCAGCCAAGATGTATTACAGACGAGCTCTGGGGCCAACGTCCTGACTTTC.

This clone occurred a few times. The chain couples TRBV4-2 to TRBJ2-1; 10 bases fit TRBD2. There are 15 residues in the CDR3. Losses at the gene ends were 2 bases for V and 5 bases for J; bases not matched to a gene: 3. CDR1 and CDR2 (germline): LGHNA, YNFKEQ. The CDR3 DNA sequence: TGTGCCAGCAGCCAATACCTAGCGGGGGACAATGAGCAGTTCTTC. Translated: CASSQYLAGDNEQFF.

The chain employs TRBV18 and TRBJ1-2; TRBD1 matches at 7 bases. Germline assignment: CDR1 KGHSH and CDR2 LQKENI. The CDR3 contains 15 residues. The junction had 10 bases not matched to a gene; V was cut back by 5 bases and J by 4 bases. CDR3 nucleotides: TGTGCCAGCTCAACAGTGACCGGGACAGCCTATGGCTACACCTTC. This gives the protein CASSTVTGTAYGYTF.

This clone was observed a single time. CDR3 coding DNA: TGTGCCAGCAGCCTCAGCGCTCGGGGCTACACCTTC. Protein: CASSLSARGYTF. The rearrangement links TRBV28 to TRBJ1-2, with D unresolved. V shed 6 bases and J shed 8 bases, with 13 bases lying between them. Germline V CDR1 and CDR2: MDHEN, SYDVKM. This CDR3 comprises 12 residues.